Listed below are T cell receptor beta chains from one sample, sequenced in a study of naive and memory T cell subsets. TCRdb used MiXCR to reprocess the UMI-ligation and nested PCR reads, holding one entry per CDR3 protein. The repertoire holds roughly 100,000 distinct CDR3 sequences, with around 11% as singletons. What was sequenced was naive CD4+ T cells from blood. These receptor sequences come from a human donor in good health. The CDR3 runs from the conserved cysteine through the conserved F or W. The D gene is left open where the match is weak.

>TRBJ1-5|NA|TRBV30
CAWSVFGNQPQHF
>TRBJ2-1|TRBD2|TRBV7-2
CASSLASGGGVAYNEQFF
>TRBJ2-7|NA|TRBV18
CASSPYLGRNF
>TRBJ2-5|NA|TRBV20-1
CSARDPGVGQYF
>TRBJ2-3|TRBD1|TRBV2
CASRAQGIGTDTQYF
>TRBJ2-5|TRBD2|TRBV29-1
CSVEALAGGLYQETQYF
>TRBJ1-5|NA|TRBV7-9
CASSLIGSGQPQHF
>TRBJ2-1|TRBD2|TRBV6-4
CASSAKLAKEQFF
>TRBJ2-3|NA|TRBV20-1
CSASGADSTDTQYF
>TRBJ2-2|TRBD2|TRBV12-3/TRBV12-4
CASSFFAGGLTGELFF
>TRBJ2-5|NA|TRBV7-2
CAISDQGETQYF
>TRBJ2-1|NA|TRBV5-1
CASSLLYEGGAPFF
>TRBJ1-1|NA|TRBV11-1
CASSRPRDTEAFF
>TRBJ2-1|NA|TRBV6-2/TRBV6-3
CASSYRGQYNEQFF
>TRBJ2-1|NA|TRBV6-2/TRBV6-3
CASRHRHLSSYNEQFF
>TRBJ2-1|NA|TRBV5-1
CASSLSWTTRLYNEQFF
>TRBJ1-6|NA|TRBV27
CASSLSNRSNSPLHF
>TRBJ1-6|NA|TRBV28
CASSIRQSGRNSPLHF
>TRBJ1-5|TRBD1|TRBV6-2/TRBV6-3
CATQGTGVSNQPQHF
>TRBJ2-3|TRBD2|TRBV19
CASSQPSGGGTDTQYF
>TRBJ2-3|NA|TRBV7-2
CASSLAAGRSKDTQYF
>TRBJ1-6|NA|TRBV6-5
CASSYEGHSNSPLHF
>TRBJ1-2|NA|TRBV6-1
CASSEVVPGPYGYTF
>TRBJ2-1|TRBD2|TRBV19
CASSDFSGRYNEQFF
>TRBJ2-7|NA|TRBV4-3
CASSQDLPSTTPYYEQYF
>TRBJ2-3|NA|TRBV29-1
CSVERVASDTQYF
>TRBJ1-2|NA|TRBV4-2
CASSQDNRSGYTF
>TRBJ2-5|NA|TRBV30
CAWSVRREGTQYF
>TRBJ2-1|NA|TRBV4-2
CASSQEAGTTYIEQFF